This is a list of T cell receptor beta chains from one sample in a study of post-analysis software for immune sequencing data. In TCRdb, the PCR reads were re-called with MiXCR into one record per CDR3 protein. This table holds hundreds of thousands of distinct CDR3 sequences, roughly three fifths found once. Sequencing was carried out using blood. The receptors were sampled from a girl aged 2-10 years with multiple sclerosis. CDR3s include the opening cysteine and the closing phenylalanine or tryptophan. Each record gives: D gene, J gene, clone size, V gene, CDR3 protein, CDR3 DNA. A D gene is named only where the DNA matches it firmly. Clone size is shown for a subset of rows, as once, few, many or a class of expanded clone.

TRBD1 | TRBJ1-2 | - | TRBV6-5 | CASSYLTGTKSYGYTF | TGTGCCAGCAGTTACCTGACAGGGACCAAGAGCTATGGCTACACCTTC
TRBD1 | TRBJ2-7 | - | TRBV6-2/TRBV6-3 | CASSGGQGREQYF | TGTGCCAGCAGTGGAGGACAGGGCCGCGAGCAGTACTTC
- | TRBJ2-1 | - | TRBV7-9 | CASSSRDSQRPFSSYNERFF | TGTGCCAGCAGCTCCCGGGACTCCCAAAGACCCTTTAGCTCCTACAATGAGCGGTTCTTC
- | TRBJ2-6 | once | TRBV12-3/TRBV12-4 | CASSPMGGKASGANVLTF | TGTGCCAGCAGTCCCATGGGGGGCAAAGCTTCTGGGGCCAACGTCCTGACTTTC
- | TRBJ2-1 | - | TRBV20-1 | CSAQDYRDNEQFF | TGCAGTGCTCAGGACTACCGCGACAATGAGCAGTTCTTC
- | TRBJ1-2 | once | TRBV5-1 | CASSLAVADIEGGYTF | TGCGCCAGCAGCTTGGCCGTAGCAGACATCGAAGGTGGCTACACCTTC
- | TRBJ1-1 | few | TRBV20-1 | CSALARFRGGVTEAFF | TGCAGTGCCCTAGCGAGATTCAGGGGAGGGGTGACTGAAGCTTTCTTT
TRBD1 | TRBJ2-7 | - | TRBV28 | CASSFFDRGLYEQYF | TGTGCCAGCAGTTTTTTCGACAGGGGGCTCTACGAGCAGTACTTC
TRBD1 | TRBJ1-2 | - | TRBV29-1 | CSVTTGDFGYTF | TGCAGCGTCACGACAGGGGACTTTGGCTACACCTTC
- | TRBJ2-7 | - | TRBV29-1 | CSVGMTETYEQYF | TGCAGCGTCGGAATGACAGAAACCTACGAGCAGTACTTC
TRBD1 | TRBJ1-2 | - | TRBV29-1 | CSVRGPRQGGYTF | TGCAGCGTTCGGGGGCCCAGACAGGGGGGCTACACCTTC
TRBD2 | TRBJ2-1 | few | TRBV3-1 | CASSQQREGIEQFF | TGTGCCAGCAGCCAGCAGCGGGAGGGGATTGAGCAGTTCTTC
- | TRBJ2-3 | few | TRBV20-1 | CSAREVPNPQDTQYF | TGCAGTGCTAGAGAGGTCCCTAATCCTCAAGATACGCAGTATTTT
- | TRBJ2-7 | - | TRBV20-1 | CSARPRSRYEQYF | TGCAGTGCTAGGCCGCGGTCTCGCTACGAGCAGTACTTC
- | TRBJ2-5 | - | TRBV15 | CATSRVRGREETQYF | TGTGCCACCAGCAGAGTTCGGGGAAGGGAGGAGACCCAGTACTTC
TRBD2 | TRBJ2-3 | - | TRBV29-1 | CSVSGRARSDTQYF | TGCAGCGTTAGCGGGAGGGCCCGGTCAGATACGCAGTATTTT
- | TRBJ2-6 | - | TRBV6-1 | CASSEDRAGANVLTF | TGTGCCAGCAGTGAAGACCGGGCTGGGGCCAACGTCCTGACTTTC
TRBD1 | TRBJ2-3 | - | TRBV2 | CASSEAQGAGDTQYF | TGTGCCAGCAGTGAAGCGCAGGGGGCAGGAGATACGCAGTATTTT
TRBD2 | TRBJ2-7 | - | TRBV10-1 | CASSPGAGTSVRPYEQYF | TGCGCCAGCAGCCCGGGGGCCGGGACTAGCGTTCGGCCCTACGAGCAGTACTTC
TRBD1 | TRBJ1-5 | - | TRBV12-3/TRBV12-4 | CASSPGTGVGNQPQHF | TGTGCCAGCAGCCCCGGGACAGGGGTTGGCAATCAGCCCCAGCATTTT
TRBD2 | TRBJ2-1 | - | TRBV3-1 | CASSRGTSGPSYNEQFF | TGTGCCAGCAGCCGAGGGACTAGCGGACCTTCCTACAATGAGCAGTTCTTC
TRBD2 | TRBJ2-1 | - | TRBV7-2 | CASSFRGLAGGFSSYNEQFF | TGTGCCAGCAGCTTCAGGGGACTAGCGGGAGGTTTCAGCTCCTACAATGAGCAGTTCTTC
TRBD2 | TRBJ2-7 | - | TRBV4-1 | CASSRHGLAGAEQYF | TGCGCCAGCAGCCGGCACGGACTAGCGGGAGCCGAGCAGTACTTC
TRBD1 | TRBJ1-3 | - | TRBV7-2 | CANQTGAGNTIYF | TGTGCCAACCAGACAGGGGCTGGAAACACCATATATTTT
- | TRBJ1-2 | - | TRBV5-1 | CASSWSPETQTDYGYTF | TGCGCCAGCAGCTGGTCACCGGAGACCCAAACGGACTATGGCTACACCTTC
- | TRBJ2-3 | once | TRBV4-2 | CASSQAVDIDTDTQYF | TGTGCCAGCAGCCAAGCTGTGGACATCGACACAGATACGCAGTATTTT
- | TRBJ2-5 | - | TRBV5-5 | CASSPLGGLETQYF | TGTGCCAGCAGCCCCCTGGGGGGCTTGGAGACCCAGTACTTC
- | TRBJ2-1 | - | TRBV24-1 | CATSDGGRGGQRSPSSYNEQFF | TGTGCCACCAGTGATGGCGGACGTGGAGGGCAACGTTCACCTAGCTCCTACAATGAGCAGTTCTTC
- | TRBJ2-3 | - | TRBV27 | CASPRTDLSTDTQYF | TGTGCCTCCCCTCGGACAGACCTCAGCACAGATACGCAGTATTTT
TRBD2 | TRBJ2-7 | - | TRBV7-6 | CASILAGRPRGGLRQNYEQYF | TGTGCCAGCATCTTAGCCGGGAGGCCCAGAGGCGGGCTTCGACAGAACTACGAGCAGTACTTC
- | TRBJ1-1 | - | TRBV20-1 | CSARGRGGYDPEAFF | TGCAGTGCTAGGGGCAGGGGAGGATACGATCCTGAAGCTTTCTTT
TRBD2 | TRBJ2-7 | few | TRBV28 | CATSGLAGGYEQYF | TGTGCCACTTCGGGACTAGCGGGAGGATACGAGCAGTACTTC
- | TRBJ2-1 | few | TRBV29-1 | CSVDVFNEQFF | TGCAGCGTTGATGTGTTCAATGAGCAGTTCTTC
- | TRBJ2-1 | - | TRBV7-9 | CASSPTGHVFF | TGTGCCAGCAGCCCTACTGGGCATGTGTTCTTC
TRBD2 | TRBJ2-7 | - | TRBV5-1 | CASSRQLAGGPAYEQYF | TGCGCCAGCAGCCGGCAGCTAGCGGGAGGGCCGGCCTACGAGCAGTACTTC
- | TRBJ2-1 | few | TRBV11-2 | CASSPIPSLIHNEQFF | TGTGCCAGCAGCCCTATCCCCAGTTTAATCCACAATGAGCAGTTCTTC
TRBD1 | TRBJ1-5 | - | TRBV11-3 | CASSLPGRGLASNQPQHF | TGTGCCAGCAGCCTCCCTGGCAGGGGGCTTGCGAGCAATCAGCCCCAGCATTTT
- | TRBJ1-5 | few | TRBV20-1 | CSASLVALGNQPQHF | TGCAGTGCGAGCCTCGTGGCCCTAGGCAATCAGCCCCAGCATTTT
- | TRBJ1-5 | - | TRBV29-1 | CSVADRGGQPQHF | TGCAGCGTGGCGGACAGAGGTGGTCAGCCCCAGCATTTT
- | TRBJ2-1 | once | TRBV18 | CASSPQPGRAEQFF | TGTGCCAGCTCACCCCAGCCAGGGCGTGCGGAGCAGTTCTTC
- | TRBJ1-1 | many | TRBV6-2/TRBV6-3 | CASRRNTEAFF | TGTGCCAGCAGGCGGAACACTGAAGCTTTCTTT